A selection of T cell receptor beta chains follows, all from one sample in a study of T cell responses to AZD1222 COVID-19 vaccine. Data came from immunoSEQ multiplex PCR; TCRdb stores just in-frame clones and leaves some out. The table records about 120,000 clones, 70% to 90% of them present only once. This material consisted of peripheral blood, taken on day 0 of AZD1222 vaccination. Source of these receptors: an adult in good health. The CDR3 runs from the conserved cysteine through the conserved F or W. Fields, in order: J gene, D gene, clone size, V gene, CDR3 protein, CDR3 DNA. The D gene is left open where the match is weak. Where a row states a size, it is once, few, many or the class of an expanded clone; other rows omit it.

TRBJ2-1	NA	NA	TRBV6-5	CASSRLTFGNEQFF	TGTGCCAGCAGTCGACTCACTTTTGGCAATGAGCAGTTCTTC
TRBJ2-7	TRBD2	NA	TRBV11-3	CASKGGSYEQYF	TGTGCCAGCAAGGGCGGGAGTTACGAGCAGTACTTC
TRBJ1-5	NA	NA	TRBV7-2	CASSSGQGPNQPQHF	TGTGCCAGCAGCTCCGGGCAGGGTCCCAATCAGCCCCAGCATTTT
TRBJ1-5	TRBD1	NA	TRBV5-8	CASSPGTVSNQPQHF	TGTGCCAGCAGCCCAGGGACAGTTAGCAATCAGCCCCAGCATTTT
TRBJ2-1	NA	NA	TRBV19	CASSNLYGPYNEQFF	TGTGCCAGTAGCAATTTGTACGGGCCGTACAATGAGCAGTTCTTC
TRBJ2-6	NA	NA	TRBV2	CASREGTGANVLTF	TGTGCCAGCAGGGAGGGGACAGGGGCCAACGTCCTGACTTTC
TRBJ2-5	TRBD2	NA	TRBV5-1	CASSPGPSGGTQYF	TGCGCCAGCAGCCCGGGGCCTAGCGGGGGGACCCAGTACTTC
TRBJ1-3	TRBD1	NA	TRBV2	CASRRQGSNGNTIYF	TGTGCCAGCAGGCGACAGGGATCAAATGGAAACACCATATATTTT
TRBJ1-6	NA	NA	TRBV18	CASSLPGEGRSPLHF	TGTGCCAGCTCACTTCCAGGGGAAGGGCGTTCACCCCTCCACTTT
TRBJ1-4	TRBD1	NA	TRBV6-1	CASSVRTGATNEKLFF	TGTGCCAGCAGTGTACGGACAGGTGCAACTAATGAAAAACTGTTTTTT
TRBJ2-6	NA	NA	TRBV29-1	CSVDSRGGSGANVLTF	TGCAGCGTTGACAGTAGGGGAGGTTCTGGGGCCAACGTCCTGACTTTC
TRBJ2-3	NA	NA	TRBV5-4	CASSRPGAGADTQYF	TGTGCCAGCAGCCGACCGGGGGCGGGAGCGGATACGCAGTATTTT
TRBJ1-2	TRBD1	NA	TRBV7-9	CASSLMGQGDGYTF	TGTGCCAGCAGCTTAATGGGGCAGGGGGATGGCTACACCTTC
TRBJ2-7	NA	once	TRBV30	CAWSSPRHAYEQYF	TGTGCCTGGAGTTCGCCCAGGCATGCCTACGAGCAGTACTTC
TRBJ1-1	NA	few	TRBV2	CASSVGQNTEAFF	TGTGCCAGCAGTGTCGGACAGAACACTGAAGCTTTCTTT
TRBJ1-4	NA	NA	TRBV6-8	CASSSGTYVCPGRASTNEKLFF	TGTGCCAGCAGTTCGGGAACTTATGTGTGTCCGGGGCGGGCCTCAACTAATGAAAAACTGTTTTTT
TRBJ2-1	TRBD2	NA	TRBV6-6	CASSRQTSAHNEQFF	TGTGCCAGCAGCCGCCAGACTAGCGCCCACAATGAGCAGTTCTTC